This is a list of T cell receptor beta chains from one sample in a study of blood T cell repertoires in COVID-19. Assay: immunoSEQ multiplex PCR; the TCRdb copy retains only in-frame clones and omits some. This sample yields under 350,000 clones, of which around 90% are seen a single time; 2% to 2.5% belongs to the top ten. The sample comprised peripheral blood. These TCRs come from a man aged 45-65 years with acute or convalescent COVID-19. Both conserved end residues are part of each CDR3. A D gene is named only where the DNA matches it firmly. Clone size is not always given. Where it is, it says once, few, many or a class for expanded clones.

TRBV6-5	TRBJ2-7	-	-	TGTGCCAGCAGTTACTCCTGGGGCCCTAGCTCCTACGAGCAGTACTTC	CASSYSWGPSSYEQYF
TRBV4-1	TRBJ1-5	-	TRBD1	TGCGCCAGCAGCAGAGACAGGGACGGCAATCAGCCCCAGCATTTT	CASSRDRDGNQPQHF
TRBV3-1/TRBV3-2	TRBJ2-7	-	-	TGTGCCAGCAGCCAAACGACCCAGGGGCAGTACTTC	CASSQTTQGQYF
TRBV7-2	TRBJ2-1	once	-	TGTGCCAGCAGCTTATCGACAGCGAGCTCCTACAATGAGCAGTTCTTC	CASSLSTASSYNEQFF
TRBV9	TRBJ1-1	-	-	TGTGCCAGCAGTCAAACAGGGACGAACACTGAAGCTTTCTTT	CASSQTGTNTEAFF
TRBV3-1/TRBV3-2	TRBJ2-3	-	TRBD2	TGTGCCAGCAGCCTGGGACTAGGTACAGATACGCAGTATTTT	CASSLGLGTDTQYF
TRBV12-3/TRBV12-4	TRBJ1-2	-	-	TGTGCCAGCAGTTTTGAGGCCCCCTATGGCTACACCTTC	CASSFEAPYGYTF
TRBV5-1	TRBJ2-3	-	TRBD2	TGCGCCAGCAGCTCGGGACTAGCGGGCACAGATACGCAGTATTTT	CASSSGLAGTDTQYF
TRBV19	TRBJ1-1	-	TRBD1	TGTGCCAGTACCCGGGACAGGGCGAGTACTGAAGCTTTCTTT	CASTRDRASTEAFF
TRBV9	TRBJ1-2	-	TRBD1	TGTGCCAGCAGCGTAGGGGTAACGGGACAGGGGCCAGGGAGCACCTTC	CASSVGVTGQGPGSTF
TRBV19	TRBJ1-1	-	-	TGTGCCAGTAGTAGTCCGGACACCAACACTGAAGCTTTCTTT	CASSSPDTNTEAFF
TRBV29-1	TRBJ2-3	-	-	TGCAGCGTTGGCCTGGGAGGAGATACGCAGTATTTT	CSVGLGGDTQYF
TRBV7-9	TRBJ1-2	-	TRBD1	TGTGCCAGCAGCAGGGACAGGGATCTGGGCTACACCTTC	CASSRDRDLGYTF
TRBV18	TRBJ2-7	-	TRBD1	TGTGCCAGCTCACCACAATGGACAGGGGGCAACGAGCAGTACTTC	CASSPQWTGGNEQYF
TRBV12-3/TRBV12-4	TRBJ1-1	-	-	TGTGCCAGCGGTATCAGGGAAACTGAAGCTTTCTTT	CASGIRETEAFF
TRBV3-1/TRBV3-2	TRBJ1-2	-	-	TGTGCCACCCAGAGGGGGGGTGGCTATGGCTACACCTTC	CATQRGGGYGYTF
TRBV6-5	TRBJ2-7	-	-	TGTGCCAGCATTGGACTCGCCTTCCACTACGAGCAGTACTTC	CASIGLAFHYEQYF
TRBV30	TRBJ2-5	-	-	TGTGCCTGGGGGGGAAGGGGAGAGACCCAGTACTTC	CAWGGRGETQYF
TRBV2	TRBJ1-6	-	-	TGTGCCAGTAAAAACTCCTATAATTCACCCCTCCACTTT	CASKNSYNSPLHF
TRBV7-2	TRBJ2-6	-	TRBD2	TGTGCCAGCAGCTTGGAGCGGGGGTTTGACTCTGGGGCCAACGTCCTGACTTTC	CASSLERGFDSGANVLTF
TRBV4-2	TRBJ1-3	-	-	TGTGCCAGCAGCCTAGAGGGGCCTGGAAACACCATATATTTT	CASSLEGPGNTIYF
TRBV27	TRBJ1-2	-	TRBD1	TGTGCCAGCAGCAAGGACAGGGGGCTCTATGGCTACACCTTC	CASSKDRGLYGYTF
TRBV19	TRBJ1-6	-	-	TGTGCCAGTAGTCCGACAGGTCCCCGAGGGTCACCCCTCCACTTT	CASSPTGPRGSPLHF
TRBV6-6	TRBJ1-2	-	TRBD1	TGTGCCAGCAGTTTCCCGGGACAGGAAAGCTACACCTTC	CASSFPGQESYTF